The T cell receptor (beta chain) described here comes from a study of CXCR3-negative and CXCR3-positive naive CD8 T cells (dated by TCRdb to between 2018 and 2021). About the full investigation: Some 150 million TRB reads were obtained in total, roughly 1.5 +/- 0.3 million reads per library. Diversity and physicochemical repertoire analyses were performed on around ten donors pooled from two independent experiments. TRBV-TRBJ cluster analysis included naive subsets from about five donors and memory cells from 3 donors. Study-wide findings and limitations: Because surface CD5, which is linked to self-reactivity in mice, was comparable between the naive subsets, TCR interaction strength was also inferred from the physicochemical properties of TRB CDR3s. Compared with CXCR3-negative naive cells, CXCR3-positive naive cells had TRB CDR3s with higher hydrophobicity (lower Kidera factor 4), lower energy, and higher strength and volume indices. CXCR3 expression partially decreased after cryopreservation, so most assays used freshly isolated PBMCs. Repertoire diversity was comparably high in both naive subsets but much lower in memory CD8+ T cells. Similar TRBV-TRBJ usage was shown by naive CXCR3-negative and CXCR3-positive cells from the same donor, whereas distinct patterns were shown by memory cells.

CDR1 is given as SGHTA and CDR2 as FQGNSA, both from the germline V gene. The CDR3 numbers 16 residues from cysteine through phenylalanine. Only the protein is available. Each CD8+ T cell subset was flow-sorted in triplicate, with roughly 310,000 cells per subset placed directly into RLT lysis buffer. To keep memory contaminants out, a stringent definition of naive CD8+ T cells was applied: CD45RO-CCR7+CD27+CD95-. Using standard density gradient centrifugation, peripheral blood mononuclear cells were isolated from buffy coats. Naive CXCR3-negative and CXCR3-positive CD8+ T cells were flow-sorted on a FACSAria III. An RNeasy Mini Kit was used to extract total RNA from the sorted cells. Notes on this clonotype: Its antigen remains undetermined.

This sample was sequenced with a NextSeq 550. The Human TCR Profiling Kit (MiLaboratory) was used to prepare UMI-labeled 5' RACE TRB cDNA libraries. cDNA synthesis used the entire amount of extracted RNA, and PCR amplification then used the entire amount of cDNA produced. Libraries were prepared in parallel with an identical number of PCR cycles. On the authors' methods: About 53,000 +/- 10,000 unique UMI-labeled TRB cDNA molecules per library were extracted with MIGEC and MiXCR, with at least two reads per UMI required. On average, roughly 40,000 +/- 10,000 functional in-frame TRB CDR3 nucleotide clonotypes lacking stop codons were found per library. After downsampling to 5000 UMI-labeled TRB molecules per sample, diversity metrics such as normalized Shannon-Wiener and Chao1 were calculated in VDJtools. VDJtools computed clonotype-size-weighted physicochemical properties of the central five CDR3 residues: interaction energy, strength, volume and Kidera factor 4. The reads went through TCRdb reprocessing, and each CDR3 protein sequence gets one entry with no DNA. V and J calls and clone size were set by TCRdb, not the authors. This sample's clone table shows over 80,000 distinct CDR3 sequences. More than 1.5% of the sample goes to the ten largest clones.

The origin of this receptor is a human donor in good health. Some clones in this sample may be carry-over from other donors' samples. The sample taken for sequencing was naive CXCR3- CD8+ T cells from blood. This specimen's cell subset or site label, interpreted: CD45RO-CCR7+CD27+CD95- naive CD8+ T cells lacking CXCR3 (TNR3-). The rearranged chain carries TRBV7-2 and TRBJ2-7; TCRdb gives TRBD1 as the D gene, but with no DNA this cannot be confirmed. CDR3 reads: CASSFSPGTNTYEQYF.